Shown below are 9 T cell receptor beta chains from a single sample sequenced in a study of identical twins' blood T cells. TCRdb re-derived calls from the 5' RACE reads in MiXCR, one entry per CDR3 protein. The data contain roughly 340,000 distinct CDR3 sequences, around 30% of them singletons. Sequenced: PBMCs. These receptors were taken from a woman aged 18 to 55 in good health.

This chain joins TRBV29-1 and TRBJ2-1; no clear D. Germline-derived CDR1 and CDR2 are SQVTM and ANQGSEA. V lost 1 base, J lost 0 bases, and 13 bases lay in between. This CDR3 has 16 amino acids. The CDR3 is CSVEALAASSYNEQFF. As DNA, the CDR3 is TGCAGCGTTGAAGCCCTTGCGGCCAGCTCCTACAATGAGCAGTTCTTC.

The V call is TRBV20-1, the J call TRBJ1-1, with a tentative D call TRBD1 (5 bases). There are 12 residues in the CDR3. The V gene's germline CDR1 is DFQATT and CDR2 SNEGSKA (reference sequence). Between the trimmed V and J ends, which lost 3 bases and 5 bases, there was a span of 10 bases. CDR3 DNA sequence: TGCAGTGCTAGCGGGGCGTGGACTGAAGCTTTCTTT. It specifies CSASGAWTEAFF.

This chain connects TRBV29-1 to TRBJ1-2; no reliable D call. Trimming pared 4 bases from V and 7 bases from J, leaving 13 bases between. CDR1 SQVTM and CDR2 ANQGSEA come from the germline V gene. The length of the CDR3 is 12 residues. CDR3: CSVVHRVGGYTF. The CDR3 DNA reads TGCAGCGTTGTACACAGAGTCGGTGGCTACACCTTC.

The chain has TRBV7-9 and TRBJ2-3; a possible D gene is TRBD1 (6 bases). V was shortened by 2 bases and J by 3 bases, with 18 bases between the two germline ends. Germline assignment: CDR1 SEHNR and CDR2 FQNEAQ (reference sequence). This CDR3 region has 17 residues. CDR3 amino acids: CASSLPVFDRFTDTQYF. The CDR3 DNA reads as TGTGCCAGCAGCTTACCGGTCTTCGACAGGTTTACAGATACGCAGTATTTT. The whole variable domain, remainder taken from reference TRBV7-9 and TRBJ2-3, is DTGVSQNPRHKITKRGQNVTFRCDPISEHNRLYWYRQTLGQGPEFLTYFQNEAQLEKSRLLSDRFSAERPKGSFSTLEIQRTEQGDSAMYLCASSLPVFDRFTDTQYFGPGTRLTVL.

The chain uses TRBV3-1 and TRBJ2-3; 10 nucleotides match TRBD2. The V segment lost 5 bases and the J segment 0 bases; nucleotides outside the gene matches: 2. The CDR3 loop spans 15 amino acids. Per the germline V gene, CDR1 is LGHDT and CDR2 is YNNKEL (reference sequence). CDR3 loop: CASSEGLASTDTQYF. The CDR3 DNA reads TGTGCCAGCAGCGAGGGACTAGCGAGCACAGATACGCAGTATTTT.

Remarks on this clonotype: This may come from a read error, since a much larger clone is one base off. The V call is TRBV12-3 or TRBV12-4, the J call TRBJ2-1; D is uncertain. The CDR3 has 12 amino acids. Trimming left V 3 bases short and J 8 bases short, with 8 bases between. As DNA, the CDR3 is TGTGCCAGCAGTTTTGGTGCCTATGAGCAGTTCTTC. Translated: CASSFGAYEQFF.

V and J are TRBV5-1 and TRBJ2-3; no reliable D call. V dropped 0 bases and J dropped 6 bases, with 14 bases sitting between them. The CDR3 has 15 residues. The germline V gene encodes CDR1 SGHRS and CDR2 YFSETQ. The CDR3 nucleotides are TGCGCCAGCAGCTTGGAGTTGCTGGTCCCCGATACGCAGTATTTT. Translating gives CASSLELLVPDTQYF.

This clonotype came up a few times. The chain employs TRBV12-3 or TRBV12-4 and TRBJ1-2; D is unclear. The CDR3 sequence is 15 residues long. V lost 6 bases to trimming and J lost 0 bases, with 14 bases between them. The CDR3 reads CASRGSSYANYGYTF. In DNA form, the CDR3 reads TGTGCCAGCAGGGGGTCAAGCTACGCTAACTATGGCTACACCTTC.

This clonotype has only a few counts. The chain couples TRBV29-1 to TRBJ2-2; D possibly matches TRBD1 or TRBD2 (6 bases each). V was shortened by 5 bases and J by 7 bases, with 17 bases between the two germline ends. CDR3 length: 14 amino acids. The germline gives CDR1 SQVTM, CDR2 ANQGSEA. Here the CDR3 DNA reads TGCAGCGTTACGGGGGCAGGGGTTCACGGGGAGCTGTTTTTT. It codes for CSVTGAGVHGELFF.